The 12 T cell receptor beta chains presented below share a single source sample, sequenced in a study of T cell responses to AZD1222 COVID-19 vaccine. This table comes from immunoSEQ multiplex PCR, and its TCRdb copy is limited to in-frame clones, with some not included. Of roughly 180,000 clones detected, about nine tenths appear once; the ten largest clones hold less than 3%. The sample in question was peripheral blood, obtained on day 0 of AZD1222 vaccination. The receptors derive from an adult in good health.

This sequence joins TRBV2 and TRBJ1-1; 8 bases are shared with TRBD1. Germline CDR1 is SNHLY and CDR2 is FYNNEI. The CDR3 runs 13 residues. The V segment lost 6 bases and the J segment 4 bases; nucleotides outside the gene matches: 4. This CDR3 reads CASRDRVGTEAFF. CDR3 coding DNA: TGTGCCAGCAGGGACAGGGTGGGCACTGAAGCTTTCTTT.

The chain couples TRBV27 to TRBJ2-3, with 8 bases identical to TRBD2. CDR1 and CDR2 from the germline V gene are MNHEY and SMNVEV (reference sequence). The CDR3 extends over 13 amino acids. After removal of 8 bases from V and 1 base from J, the junction contained 2 bases not matched to a gene. The CDR3 DNA reads TGTGCCAGCCGGGGGGGAGGCACAGATACGCAGTATTTT. Its protein product is CASRGGGTDTQYF.

The CDR3, as DNA: TGTGCCAGTAGTCTCGGGTTTGCGCTTGGCTACACCTTC. Residues: CASSLGFALGYTF. The genes are TRBV19 and TRBJ1-2; D not resolved. This CDR3 region has 13 residues. V lost 5 bases, J lost 7 bases, and 14 bases lay in between. Germline CDR1 and CDR2: LNHDA and SQIVND (reference sequence).

In its sample, this clone was seen once. V is TRBV4-3 and J is TRBJ2-2, with 7 bases aligning to TRBD1. Germline assignment: CDR1 LGHNA and CDR2 YSLEER. CDR3 length equals 18 residues. The V gene end was trimmed by 0 bases and the J gene end by 3 bases; junction bases not matched to a gene: 10. The CDR3, as DNA: TGCGCCAGCAGCCAAGAATCCCCGACAGGGACGTACACCGGGGAGCTGTTTTTT. Its protein is CASSQESPTGTYTGELFF.

The genes are TRBV19 and TRBJ2-7; a weak D match, TRBD1 (6 bases). The CDR3 has 14 residues. Germline lookup yields CDR1 LNHDA and CDR2 SQIVND (reference sequence). Trimming stripped 4 bases from V and 2 bases from J, with 12 bases between. The CDR3 DNA reads TGTGCCAGTAGTACAGGGGAATCCCCCTACGAGCAGTACTTC. As protein: CASSTGESPYEQYF.

The rearrangement uses TRBV5-1 and TRBJ2-7, with 10 bases lining up with TRBD2. The CDR3 spans 15 residues. CDR1 is SGHRS, CDR2 YFSETQ, per germline. With V trimmed by 1 base and J by 3 bases, 4 bases remained unmatched. DNA for the CDR3: TGCGCCAGCAGCTTGACCCGGACTAGCGGCTACGAGCAGTACTTC. It codes for CASSLTRTSGYEQYF.

The sample holds a few counts of this clone. This chain uses TRBV19 with TRBJ1-5; 9 positions agree with TRBD1. Germline lookup yields CDR1 LNHDA and CDR2 SQIVND (reference sequence). The CDR3 sequence is 15 residues long. The V and J ends lost 5 bases and 7 bases, in that order; junction bases with no gene match: 9. DNA of the CDR3: TGTGCCAGTAGTTGGCCGGGACAGGGAGACCAGCCCCAGCATTTT. Translation: CASSWPGQGDQPQHF.

This clone has only one observation. V is TRBV5-4 and J is TRBJ2-7; TRBD2 might be the D (5 bases). Germline V gives CDR1 SGHNT, CDR2 YYREEE (reference sequence). This CDR3 has 14 residues. Trimming took off 3 bases at V and 1 base at J, with 11 bases between the two ends. CDR3 region: CASSSTGNSYEQYF. The CDR3 DNA reads as TGTGCCAGCAGCTCCACCGGGAATTCCTACGAGCAGTACTTC.

The chain is built from TRBV4-1 and TRBJ2-5; D is uncertain. This CDR3 region has 13 residues. V lost 1 base and J lost 4, with 7 bases in between. Germline V CDR1 and CDR2: MGHRA, YSYEKL. CDR3 sequence: CASSQVWAETQYF. The CDR3 bases are TGCGCCAGCAGCCAAGTTTGGGCAGAGACCCAGTACTTC.

V usage is TRBV3-1 (or the pseudogene TRBV3-2) and J usage is TRBJ1-1; no reliable D call. Looked up from germline, CDR1 is LGHDT and CDR2 is YNNKEL (reference sequence). V lost 1 base and J lost 4, with 13 bases in between. CDR3 length: 15 residues. The CDR3 protein is CASSQGGTVGTEAFF. The CDR3 DNA is TGTGCCAGCAGCCAAGGCGGCACCGTTGGCACTGAAGCTTTCTTT.

The chain's CDR3 is CASSSDGAPFTDTQYF. The CDR3 DNA sequence: TGCGCCAGCAGCAGCGACGGTGCCCCTTTCACAGATACGCAGTATTTT. The J gene is TRBJ2-3, the V gene TRBV4-3, with unresolved D. From germline, CDR1 is LGHNA and CDR2 YSLEER. This CDR3 is 16 amino acids long. V was cut by 5 bases and J by 2 bases, with 17 bases left in between.

The rearrangement links TRBV19 to TRBJ1-5; D is unresolved. The germline gives CDR1 LNHDA, CDR2 SQIVND (reference sequence). The CDR3 consists of 12 residues. Trimming left V 5 bases short and J 9 bases short, with 11 bases between. The CDR3 DNA is TGTGCCAGTAGTTCCAACGCGGGGCCCCAGCATTTT. The encoded protein is CASSSNAGPQHF.